Each of the 3 T cell receptor beta chains below was sequenced from the same sample in a study of regulatory T cells in long-lasting Graves disease. The authors built TCR beta libraries using iRepertoire HTBI primers and Arm-PCR of CDR3 regions. Using its own MiXCR run on the multiplex PCR reads, TCRdb lists one record per CDR3 protein. The data show more than 300,000 distinct CDR3 sequences, 15% to 20% seen once. Time point indicated: newly diagnosed GD, antithyroid drugs for less than 3 months. With RNA extracted from PBMCs as input, the TCR library was made. This same sample was also part of a study on T cells in Graves' hyperthyroidism and ophthalmopathy.

The sequences come from peripheral blood mononuclear cells (PBMCs), collected at new diagnosis, from a patient treated with antithyroid drugs. The receptors shown here come from a woman younger than 30 with Graves disease.

Many counts were recorded for this clonotype. V and J are TRBV18 and TRBJ2-5; 9 nucleotides match TRBD2. This CDR3 is 17 amino acids long. The J segment lost 1 base and the V segment lost 3 bases, leaving 9 bases of the junction unmatched. CDR1 and CDR2 from the germline V gene are KGHSH and LQKENI. CDR3 coding DNA: TGTGCCAGCTCACCTGTTAAGACTAGCGGATTCCAAGAGACCCAGTACTTC. It is translated as CASSPVKTSGFQETQYF.

This clonotype was counted only a few times. The V call is TRBV4-1, the J call TRBJ1-1, with 7 bases that match TRBD1. Unmatched junction bases numbered 2, after V lost 1 base and J lost 0 bases. The CDR3 length is 15 residues. Germline CDR1 and CDR2: MGHRA and YSYEKL. The CDR3 DNA follows: TGCGCCAGCAGCCAAGGGACAGGCATGAACACTGAAGCTTTCTTT. Amino acid sequence: CASSQGTGMNTEAFF.

This clonotype was recorded once. The chain combines TRBV19 with TRBJ1-4; possibly TRBD1 for D (5 bases). CDR1 and CDR2 (germline): LNHDA, SQIVND (reference sequence). The CDR3 covers 15 residues. Trimming stripped 7 bases from V and 12 bases from J, with 24 bases between. The CDR3 reads CASNVQASSRAELFF. DNA of the CDR3: TGTGCCAGTAATGTACAGGCTTCCTCCAGGGCGGAACTGTTTTTT.